The 17 T cell receptor beta chains given below trace back to one sample, sequenced in a study of CD8 T cells in Susac syndrome (dated by TCRdb to the late 2010s). The library was prepared using the immunoSEQ multiplex PCR assay. RNA was extracted with the RNeasy kit and roughly 0.45 to 1 ug was reverse transcribed using random hexamers. Using fastp trimming at Q25 and MiXCR clonotype assembly, TCRdb reanalyzed the public sequencing data and kept in-frame beta chains. Each CDR3 protein gets just one entry, which takes the most common genes and DNA from the rows behind it. The sample table shows 70,000 to 100,000 distinct CDR3 sequences, and roughly 95% are seen once. Around 0.41% of the sample rests with the top ten. Sample: CD8+ T cells from PBMCs. These receptors came from a human donor with Susac syndrome.

V usage is TRBV28 and J usage is TRBJ1-1; D call uncertain. Germline lookup yields CDR1 MDHEN and CDR2 SYDVKM. The V and J ends lost 7 bases and 3 bases respectively, with 15 bases between them. CDR3 length equals 14 residues. CDR3 DNA sequence: TGTGCCAGCAATGAAAGGGAAGTGGACACTGAAGCTTTCTTT. This gives the protein CASNEREVDTEAFF.

The chain recombines TRBV6-2 or TRBV6-3 with TRBJ2-1; TRBD2 might be the D (5 bases). V gave up 2 bases and J gave up 8 bases, with 13 bases separating them. The CDR3 has 14 residues. From germline, CDR1 is MNHEY and CDR2 SVGEGT. CDR3 nucleotides: TGTGCCAGCAGTTACCTGACCGGGATCGATGAGCAGTTCTTC. It translates to CASSYLTGIDEQFF.

This chain uses TRBV7-9 with TRBJ1-5; a weak D match, TRBD1 (6 bases). There are 14 residues in the CDR3. Germline values: CDR1 SEHNR, CDR2 FQNEAQ (reference sequence). V lost 4 bases and J 4 bases, leaving 11 bases between the germline ends. The CDR3 region is CASSSDSVNQPQHF. The CDR3 DNA sequence: TGTGCCAGCAGCTCGGACAGTGTGAATCAGCCCCAGCATTTT. The variable domain in full, completed from reference TRBV7-9 and TRBJ1-5, reads DTGVSQNPRHKITKRGQNVTFRCDPISEHNRLYWYRQTLGQGPEFLTYFQNEAQLEKSRLLSDRFSAERPKGSFSTLEIQRTEQGDSAMYLCASSSDSVNQPQHFGDGTRLSIL.

The chain uses TRBV9 and TRBJ2-1; D is undetermined. Trimming took off 0 bases at V and 7 bases at J, with 8 bases between the two ends. Germline V gene data show CDR1 as SGDLS and CDR2 as YYNGEE. CDR3 length: 13 amino acids. The CDR3 region is CASSVGDTNEQFF. CDR3 nucleotides: TGTGCCAGCAGCGTAGGCGACACAAATGAGCAGTTCTTC.

V and J are TRBV4-2 and TRBJ2-7; 9 bases align to TRBD2. In germline, CDR1 is LGHNA, CDR2 YNFKEQ. V shed 0 bases and J 3 bases; nucleotides not matched to a gene: 6. The CDR3 spans 16 residues. The CDR3, as DNA: TGTGCCAGCAGCCAAGATACGGCTAGCGGGGACTACGAGCAGTACTTC. It is translated as CASSQDTASGDYEQYF.

The V and J genes are TRBV28 and TRBJ2-7, with D uncertain. Germline V gives CDR1 MDHEN, CDR2 SYDVKM. The CDR3 covers 15 residues. Trimming shortened V by 4 bases and J by 2 bases, and 15 bases separated the two germline ends. CDR3: CASSYQPSGAYEQYV. The CDR3, as DNA: TGTGCCAGCAGTTACCAGCCGAGTGGGGCCTACGAGCAGTACGTC.

V is TRBV9 and J is TRBJ2-1; 9 nucleotides align to TRBD2. From germline, CDR1 is SGDLS and CDR2 YYNGEE. V lost 0 bases and J lost 7; bases outside the gene matches: 5. CDR3 size: 15 residues. CDR3 sequence reads: CASSVGAGGSNEQFF. CDR3 DNA: TGTGCCAGCAGCGTAGGGGCGGGAGGGTCAAATGAGCAGTTCTTC.

The CDR3 reads CATRDREDYGYTF. The CDR3 DNA follows: TGCGCCACCCGGGACAGGGAGGACTATGGCTACACCTTC. The rearrangement uses TRBV4-1 and TRBJ1-2; 9 nucleotides align to TRBD1. CDR3 length equals 13 residues. After removal of 10 bases from V and 3 bases from J, the junction contained 6 bases not matched to a gene. Germline CDR1 MGHRA, CDR2 YSYEKL.

This sequence joins TRBV30 and TRBJ1-4, with unresolved D. CDR1 and CDR2 (germline): GTSNPN, SVGIG (reference sequence). The CDR3 runs to 14 residues. Trimming pared 0 bases from V and 0 bases from J, leaving 5 bases between. In DNA, the CDR3 is TGTGCCTGGAGTGTTAGGCCAACTAATGAAAAACTGTTTTTT. It is translated as CAWSVRPTNEKLFF. Looking up the rest from reference TRBV30 and TRBJ1-4 gives the full variable domain: SQTIHQWPATLVQPVGSPLSLECTVEGTSNPNLYWYRQAAGRGLQLLFYSVGIGQISSEVPQNLSASRPQDRQFILSSKKLLLSDSGFYLCAWSVRPTNEKLFFGSGTQLSVL.

The V and J genes are TRBV28 and TRBJ2-7; D possibly corresponds to TRBD1 (6 bases). V was pared by 8 bases and J by 7 bases, with 18 bases between. Germline V lookup: CDR1 MDHEN, CDR2 SYDVKM. The CDR3 extends over 13 amino acids. The CDR3 loop reads CASGRGYHREQYF. CDR3 nucleotide sequence: TGTGCCAGCGGAAGGGGGTACCATAGGGAGCAGTACTTC. Looking up the rest from reference TRBV28 and TRBJ2-7 gives the full variable domain: DVKVTQSSRYLVKRTGEKVFLECVQDMDHENMFWYRQDPGLGLRLIYFSYDVKMKEKGDIPEGYSVSREKKERFSLILESASTNQTSMYLCASGRGYHREQYFGPGTRLTVT.

The chain employs TRBV3-1 and TRBJ2-5; D call uncertain. V lost 6 bases and J lost 10, with 9 bases in between. The length of the CDR3 is 10 residues. Per the germline V gene, CDR1 is LGHDT and CDR2 is YNNKEL (reference sequence). CDR3 nucleotides: TGTGCCAGCAGTGGAGAGGACCAGTACTTC. It encodes CASSGEDQYF.

The V and J genes are TRBV9 and TRBJ2-5, with 9 bases identical to TRBD1. The CDR3 has 16 amino acids. Germline V gene data show CDR1 as SGDLS and CDR2 as YYNGEE. The V gene end was trimmed by 3 bases and the J gene end by 1 base; junction bases not matched to a gene: 7. The CDR3 reads CASSERGQGTQETQYF. DNA for the CDR3: TGTGCCAGCAGCGAGAGGGGACAGGGAACCCAAGAGACCCAGTACTTC.

The rearrangement joins TRBV9 to TRBJ2-7; 7 bases match TRBD1. The CDR3 covers 14 residues. With 0 bases clipped from V and 6 bases from J, the junction kept 6 bases outside the gene matches. Germline V gene data show CDR1 as SGDLS and CDR2 as YYNGEE. The CDR3 DNA follows: TGTGCCAGCAGCGTAGAGGGGGCGACTGTCGAGCAGTACTTC. Encoded protein: CASSVEGATVEQYF. Filled out from reference TRBV9 and TRBJ2-7, the complete variable domain reads DSGVTQTPKHLITATGQRVTLRCSPRSGDLSVYWYQQSLDQGLQFLIQYYNGEERAKGNILERFSAQQFPDLHSELNLSSLELGDSALYFCASSVEGATVEQYFGPGTRLTVT.

The chain links TRBV19 to TRBJ1-1, with 8 positions matching TRBD1. With V trimmed by 6 bases and J by 7 bases, 16 bases remained unmatched. The CDR3 has 16 amino acids. Germline assignment: CDR1 LNHDA and CDR2 SQIVND (reference sequence). The CDR3 DNA is TGTGCCAGTAGAGAGCCGGCAGGGGGCTGGACGGGTGAAGCTTTCTTT. This translates into CASREPAGGWTGEAFF.

V gene TRBV15 combines with J gene TRBJ2-7, with D possibly TRBD2 on 5 matching bases. CDR1 and CDR2 (germline): LNHNV, YYDKDF (reference sequence). The CDR3 is 15 residues long. Between the trimmed V and J ends, which lost 5 bases and 4 bases, there was a span of 18 bases. CDR3 bases: TGTGCCACCAGCGAGGGCGGCGGCACGCTTTACGAGCAGTACGTC. Its translation: CATSEGGGTLYEQYV.

This sequence joins TRBV16 and TRBJ1-1; no clear D. The CDR3 has 12 residues. The V and J ends lost 3 bases and 7 bases respectively, with 9 bases between them. CDR1 KGHSY and CDR2 FQNENV come from the germline V gene. Written as DNA, the CDR3 is TGTGCCAGCAGCCATAGCGGGCTTGAAGCTTTCTTT. Amino acids: CASSHSGLEAFF.

The V gene is TRBV29-1, the J gene TRBJ2-1, with 10 positions matching TRBD2. Losses at the gene ends were 3 bases for V and 9 bases for J; bases not matched to a gene: 5. CDR1 and CDR2 (germline): SQVTM, ANQGSEA. This CDR3 is built from 13 residues. The CDR3 nucleotides are TGCAGCGTTGATAGTAGCGGGGGGAGTGAGCAGTTCTTC. Translating gives CSVDSSGGSEQFF.